The 24 T cell receptor beta chains below all came from one sample that was sequenced in a study of T cell responses to AZD1222 COVID-19 vaccine. Libraries were prepared by immunoSEQ multiplex PCR; TCRdb keeps only in-frame clonotypes and omits some of them. The data hold more than 70,000 clones, with 87% observed a single time. Material: peripheral blood, obtained 28 days after the second AZD1222 dose. The receptors shown here come from an adult who received the AZD1222 COVID-19 vaccine.

CDR3 protein: CASSTRTGIGYTF. CDR3 DNA sequence: TGTGCCAGCAGCACCCGAACAGGGATAGGCTACACCTTC. The chain couples TRBV9 to TRBJ1-2, with D perhaps TRBD1 (6 bases). The CDR3 consists of 13 residues. Germline V gives CDR1 SGDLS, CDR2 YYNGEE. Trimming removed 4 bases from V and 8 bases from J, with 15 bases in between. The full variable domain, completed using reference TRBV9 and TRBJ1-2, is DSGVTQTPKHLITATGQRVTLRCSPRSGDLSVYWYQQSLDQGLQFLIQYYNGEERAKGNILERFSAQQFPDLHSELNLSSLELGDSALYFCASSTRTGIGYTFGSGTRLTVV.

V gene TRBV4-3 combines with J gene TRBJ2-1, with 9 bases fitting TRBD2. Germline assignment: CDR1 LGHNA and CDR2 YSLEER. V shed 0 bases and J 8 bases; nucleotides not matched to a gene: 8. There are 16 residues in the CDR3. The CDR3 region is CASSQDRVGTSYEQFF. For the CDR3, the DNA is TGCGCCAGCAGCCAAGATCGGGTTGGGACTAGCTATGAGCAGTTCTTC.

The V and J genes are TRBV10-1 and TRBJ2-7; weak D call: TRBD2 (5 bases). Germline-derived CDR1 and CDR2 are WNHNN and SYGVQD (reference sequence). CDR3 length equals 14 residues. Trimming shortened V by 2 bases and J by 2 bases, and 10 bases separated the two germline ends. The CDR3 DNA sequence: TGCGCCAGCAGTGAGGGAGAGGGTACCTACGAGCAGTACTTC. It translates to CASSEGEGTYEQYF.

The gene calls are TRBV11-2 and TRBJ1-1, with 7 bases identical to TRBD1. The ends lost 1 base at V and 3 bases at J; junction bases unmatched: 2. The germline CDR1 and CDR2 sequences are SGHAT and FQNNGV. This CDR3 has 14 amino acids. The CDR3 DNA sequence: TGTGCCAGCAGCTTAGTAGACAGGGACACTGAAGCTTTCTTT. This encodes CASSLVDRDTEAFF.

This chain links TRBV2 with TRBJ1-1, with TRBD1 identical over 11 bases. Germline CDR1 and CDR2: SNHLY and FYNNEI. With V trimmed by 5 bases and J by 3 bases, 5 bases remained unmatched. The CDR3 is made up of 15 amino acids. CDR3 nucleotide sequence: TGTGCCAGCAGTCGGACAGGGGGCCCGTACACTGAAGCTTTCTTT. It yields the protein CASSRTGGPYTEAFF.

This chain connects TRBV4-1 to TRBJ2-3; TRBD2 aligns across 7 bases. The ends lost 0 bases at V and 2 bases at J; junction bases unmatched: 8. In germline, CDR1 is MGHRA, CDR2 YSYEKL. The CDR3 contains 17 residues. CDR3 loop: CASSQEGSSGPTDTQYF. The CDR3 DNA reads as TGCGCCAGCAGCCAAGAAGGATCTAGCGGCCCCACAGATACGCAGTATTTT.

The chain links TRBV2 to TRBJ2-7, with D tentatively TRBD2 (6 bases). V was pared by 1 base and J by 3 bases, with 10 bases between. CDR1 and CDR2 (germline): SNHLY, FYNNEI. This CDR3 region has 14 residues. The CDR3 spells CASSEGGELYEQYF. The CDR3 coding sequence is TGTGCCAGCAGTGAAGGGGGGGAACTCTACGAGCAGTACTTC.

This clone was recorded once. CDR3 amino acids: CASSPLPGDTEAFF. The CDR3 nucleotides are TGTGCCAGCTCACCCCTGCCAGGAGACACTGAAGCTTTCTTT. V gene TRBV18 combines with J gene TRBJ1-1; no firm D call. Trimming left V 3 bases short and J 3 bases short, with 11 bases between. Germline values: CDR1 KGHSH, CDR2 LQKENI. This CDR3 is built from 14 residues.

This chain connects TRBV19 to TRBJ2-7; D perhaps matches TRBD2 (6 bases). This CDR3 has 16 residues. Germline V lookup: CDR1 LNHDA, CDR2 SQIVND (reference sequence). The V gene lost 5 bases and the J gene lost 3 bases, with 20 bases spanning the gap. CDR3 coding DNA: TGTGCCAGTAGTGCGTTCAACCGGGACTTGAACTACGAGCAGTACTTC. This translates into CASSAFNRDLNYEQYF.

V gene TRBV6-2 or TRBV6-3 combines with J gene TRBJ1-6; perhaps TRBD1 as D (5 bases). This CDR3 comprises 15 residues. Germline-derived CDR1 and CDR2 are MNHEY and SVGEGT. The V gene lost 6 bases and the J gene lost 6 bases, with 15 bases spanning the gap. The CDR3 region is CASSLSDSSNSPLHF. CDR3 coding DNA: TGTGCCAGCAGCTTGTCCGACAGCTCTAATTCACCCCTCCACTTT.

This clone was seen just once. The rearrangement joins TRBV19 to TRBJ2-1, with a possible D match to TRBD2 (6 bases). V was clipped by 3 bases and J by 5 bases, with 11 bases between them. Germline lookup yields CDR1 LNHDA and CDR2 SQIVND (reference sequence). The CDR3 runs 14 residues. CDR3 in amino acids: CASSIRELHNEQFF. The DNA for the CDR3 is TGTGCCAGTAGTATCCGGGAGCTGCACAATGAGCAGTTCTTC. Full variable domain (rest looked up from reference TRBV19 and TRBJ2-1): DGGITQSPKYLFRKEGQNVTLSCEQNLNHDAMYWYRQDPGQGLRLIYYSQIVNDFQKGDIAEGYSVSREKKESFPLTVTSAQKNPTAFYLCASSIRELHNEQFFGPGTRLTVL.

This clone has only one observation. This chain joins TRBV5-1 and TRBJ2-5, with TRBD2 matching 12 bases. Germline trimming cut 0 bases from V and 5 bases from J; bases unmatched to any gene: 2. Germline CDR1 reads SGHRS; CDR2 reads YFSETQ. The CDR3 consists of 15 residues. The CDR3 here is CASSLGLAGVETQYF. Written as DNA, the CDR3 is TGCGCCAGCAGCTTGGGACTAGCGGGAGTGGAGACCCAGTACTTC.

This rearrangement joins TRBV4-3 to TRBJ1-6; 11 bases line up with TRBD1. The trim removed 3 bases at V and 9 bases at J, leaving 4 bases unmatched. The CDR3 length is 15 residues. Per germline, CDR1 LGHNA and CDR2 YSLEER. CDR3 sequence (DNA): TGCGCCAGCAGCCATGCCGGGACAGGGGGTTCACCCCTCCACTTT. Amino acid sequence: CASSHAGTGGSPLHF.

The chain carries TRBV7-9 and TRBJ1-1; weak D call: TRBD1 (5 bases). The CDR3 consists of 12 residues. The germline gives CDR1 SEHNR, CDR2 FQNEAQ (reference sequence). V was cut by 4 bases and J by 8 bases, with 11 bases left in between. The chain's CDR3 is CASSSIGQEAFF. The CDR3 bases are TGTGCCAGCAGCTCTATTGGACAAGAAGCTTTCTTT.

The chain is built from TRBV7-3 and TRBJ2-1; maybe TRBD2 (6 bases). V was clipped by 5 bases and J by 6 bases, with 23 bases between them. The CDR3 sequence is 17 residues long. In germline, CDR1 is SGHTA, CDR2 FQGTGA. CDR3 residues: CASSLYTRAGNSNEQFF. The CDR3, as DNA: TGTGCCAGCAGCCTATACACTAGGGCGGGGAACAGCAATGAGCAGTTCTTC.

The rearrangement uses TRBV29-1 and TRBJ2-1; D is unclear. The CDR3 is 13 amino acids. The V gene lost 4 bases and the J gene lost 0 bases, with 7 bases spanning the gap. The germline V gene has CDR1 SQVTM and CDR2 ANQGSEA. For the CDR3, the DNA is TGCAGCGTTGGACGGAGCTCCTACAATGAGCAGTTCTTC. Protein: CSVGRSSYNEQFF.

CDR3 coding DNA: TGTGCCAGCAGCACTCGGACTAGCGGGAGGGACAATGAGCAGTTCTTC. Its protein is CASSTRTSGRDNEQFF. This chain joins TRBV3-1 (or the pseudogene TRBV3-2) and TRBJ2-1; 15 nucleotides line up with TRBD2. The CDR3 runs 16 residues. The junction had 4 bases not matched to a gene; V was cut back by 5 bases and J by 5 bases. Per germline, CDR1 LGHDT and CDR2 YNNKEL (reference sequence).

V gene TRBV19 combines with J gene TRBJ2-3; D uncertain. Germline CDR1 and CDR2: LNHDA and SQIVND (reference sequence). The CDR3 totals 15 residues. Trimming pared 5 bases from V and 0 bases from J, leaving 12 bases between. CDR3 amino acids: CASSPEERSTDTQYF. CDR3 in DNA: TGTGCCAGTAGTCCCGAGGAGAGAAGCACAGATACGCAGTATTTT.

V is TRBV4-1 and J is TRBJ2-2, with TRBD2 as a possible D gene (6 bases). The CDR3 runs to 21 residues. Trimming took off 2 bases at V and 2 bases at J, with 27 bases between the two ends. Germline-derived CDR1 and CDR2 are MGHRA and YSYEKL. CDR3 loop: CASSQSYQRGWRPDNTGELFF. CDR3 sequence (DNA): TGCGCCAGCAGCCAATCCTACCAACGGGGGTGGAGGCCCGATAACACCGGGGAGCTGTTTTTT.

The J gene is TRBJ1-5, the V gene TRBV15; 8 bases align to TRBD1. The CDR3 runs 15 residues. Trimming at V came to 8 bases and at J to 6 bases, leaving 12 bases not matched to a gene. Germline V gives CDR1 LNHNV, CDR2 YYDKDF (reference sequence). CDR3 in DNA: TGTGCCACCCAGGGGGGACAGGCAGAAACTCAGCCCCAGCATTTT. It is translated as CATQGGQAETQPQHF.

CDR3 in amino acids: CSARAGEKLFF. In nucleotides, the CDR3 is TGCAGTGCTAGAGCGGGGGAAAAACTGTTTTTT. The rearrangement links TRBV20-1 to TRBJ1-4; no clear D. Germline loops: CDR1 DFQATT, CDR2 SNEGSKA (reference sequence). Trimming left V 1 base short and J 8 bases short, with 5 bases between. This CDR3 is 11 amino acids long.

The genes are TRBV12-5 and TRBJ1-1; TRBD1 might be the D (5 bases). Trimming took off 6 bases at V and 1 base at J, with 12 bases between the two ends. Germline V lookup: CDR1 LGHNT, CDR2 FRNRAP. The CDR3 is made up of 14 amino acids. The DNA of the CDR3 is TGTGCTAGTGGCCTGTGGGGGTCGAACACTGAAGCTTTCTTT. Its translation is CASGLWGSNTEAFF.

This clone has more than one count but fewer than ten. CDR3 coding DNA: TGTGCCAGCAGTGAGGGGGCAGGGGTGGTGACCGGGGAGCTGTTTTTT. Its translation is CASSEGAGVVTGELFF. This chain links TRBV2 with TRBJ2-2, with a tentative D call TRBD1 (6 bases). Trimming removed 3 bases from V and 5 bases from J, with 16 bases in between. This CDR3 is built from 16 residues. CDR1 is SNHLY, CDR2 FYNNEI, per germline. The full variable domain, with the rest looked up from reference TRBV2 and TRBJ2-2, is EPEVTQTPSHQVTQMGQEVILRCVPISNHLYFYWYRQILGQKVEFLVSFYNNEISEKSEIFDDQFSVERPDGSNFTLKIRSTKLEDSAMYFCASSEGAGVVTGELFFGEGSRLTVL.

This sequence joins TRBV3-1 (or the pseudogene TRBV3-2) and TRBJ1-1, with D possibly TRBD1 on 5 matching bases. V lost 4 bases, J lost 4 bases, and 16 bases lay in between. Germline loops: CDR1 LGHDT, CDR2 YNNKEL (reference sequence). The CDR3 length is 15 residues. In DNA, the CDR3 is TGTGCCAGCAGCCTGGCCGGGGCAGCCATCACTGAAGCTTTCTTT. Its translation is CASSLAGAAITEAFF.